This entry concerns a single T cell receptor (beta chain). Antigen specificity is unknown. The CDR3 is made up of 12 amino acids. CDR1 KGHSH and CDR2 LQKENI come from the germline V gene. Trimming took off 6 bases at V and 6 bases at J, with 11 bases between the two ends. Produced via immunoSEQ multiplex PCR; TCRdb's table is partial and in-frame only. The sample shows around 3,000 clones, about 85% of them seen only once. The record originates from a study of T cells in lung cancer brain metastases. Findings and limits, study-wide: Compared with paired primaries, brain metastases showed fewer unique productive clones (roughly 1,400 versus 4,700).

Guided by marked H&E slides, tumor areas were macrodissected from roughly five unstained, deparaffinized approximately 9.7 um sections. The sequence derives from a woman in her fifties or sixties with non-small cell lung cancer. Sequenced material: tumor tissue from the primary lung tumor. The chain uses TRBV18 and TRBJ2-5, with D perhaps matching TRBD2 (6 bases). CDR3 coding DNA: TGTGCCAGCTCTCCGGAGGGGAAGACCCAGTACTTC. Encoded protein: CASSPEGKTQYF.